The sequence of this T cell receptor (beta chain) was determined in a study of T-cell memory formation after mild COVID-19. Study-level results: Proof of SARS-CoV-2 specificity was absent for the second-wave clones that crested on day 37. Later expanders leaned toward CD4+, whereas clones contracting from day 15 to 85 were balanced CD4/CD8. Shrinking CD4+ clones resided mostly in CM and EM, and CD8+ ones in EMRA.

This clonotype was counted at least ten times. No antigen is known for it. TCRdb re-called the 5' RACE reads through MiXCR, storing one row per CDR3 protein. The sample comprises fewer than 350,000 distinct CDR3 sequences, around 8% of which are singletons, and 20% to 25% rests with the top ten. The germline gives CDR1 MNHEY, CDR2 SVGAGI. The CDR3 length is 15 residues. V was shortened by 6 bases and J by 3 bases, with 17 bases between the two germline ends. The chain employs TRBV6-5 and TRBJ1-2; maybe TRBD1 (5 bases). The source material was PBMCs or a T cell subset sorted from them (not recorded which). This TCR derives from a man aged 18 to 30 who had mild COVID-19 (a few samples of this study predate the infection). Cell type and time point are not known. CDR3 sequence: CASSLRKRGDYGYTF. In nucleotides, the CDR3 is TGTGCCAGCAGCCTAAGAAAGCGAGGGGACTATGGCTACACCTTC.